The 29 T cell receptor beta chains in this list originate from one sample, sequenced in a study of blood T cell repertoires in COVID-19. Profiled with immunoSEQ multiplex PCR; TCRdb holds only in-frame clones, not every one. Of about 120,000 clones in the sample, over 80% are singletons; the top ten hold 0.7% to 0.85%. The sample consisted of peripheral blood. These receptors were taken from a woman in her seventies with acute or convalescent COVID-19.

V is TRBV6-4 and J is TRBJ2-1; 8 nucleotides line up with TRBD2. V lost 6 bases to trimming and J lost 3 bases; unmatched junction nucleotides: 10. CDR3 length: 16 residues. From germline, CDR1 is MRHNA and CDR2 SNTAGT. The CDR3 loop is CASRRFRTSSYNEQFF. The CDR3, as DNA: TGTGCCAGCAGGAGGTTTCGGACTAGCAGCTACAATGAGCAGTTCTTC.

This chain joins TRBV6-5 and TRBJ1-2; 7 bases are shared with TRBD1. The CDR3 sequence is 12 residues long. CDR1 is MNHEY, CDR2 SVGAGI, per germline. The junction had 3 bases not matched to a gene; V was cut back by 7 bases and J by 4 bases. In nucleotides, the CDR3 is TGTGCCAGCACTACAGGGGTCTATGGCTACACCTTC. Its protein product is CASTTGVYGYTF.

The CDR3 sequence: CASSDPTSGRGDTQYF. The CDR3 DNA follows: TGTGCCAGCAGTGACCCTACTAGCGGGAGAGGAGATACGCAGTATTTT. The chain is built from TRBV6-4 and TRBJ2-3, with 11 bases aligning to TRBD2. Germline CDR1 and CDR2: MRHNA and SNTAGT. The CDR3 loop spans 16 amino acids. V shed 2 bases, J shed 5 bases, and the junction held 6 bases outside the gene matches.

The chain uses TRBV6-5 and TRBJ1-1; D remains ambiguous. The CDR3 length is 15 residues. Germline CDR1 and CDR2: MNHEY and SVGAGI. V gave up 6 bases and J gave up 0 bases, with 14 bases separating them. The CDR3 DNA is TGTGCCAGCAGGTCGGTCACAGTCATGAACACTGAAGCTTTCTTT. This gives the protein CASRSVTVMNTEAFF.

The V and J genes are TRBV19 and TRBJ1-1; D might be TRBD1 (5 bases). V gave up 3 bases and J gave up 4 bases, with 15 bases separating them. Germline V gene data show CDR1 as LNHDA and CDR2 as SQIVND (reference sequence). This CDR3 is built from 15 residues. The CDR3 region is CASSIGGGLSTEAFF. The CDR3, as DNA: TGTGCCAGTAGTATTGGGGGAGGCTTAAGCACTGAAGCTTTCTTT.

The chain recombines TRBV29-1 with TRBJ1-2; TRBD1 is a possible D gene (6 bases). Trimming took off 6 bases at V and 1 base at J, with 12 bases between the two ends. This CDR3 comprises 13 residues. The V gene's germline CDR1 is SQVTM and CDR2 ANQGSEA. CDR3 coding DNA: TGCAGCGTCCTGGACAGTCTTAACTATGGCTACACCTTC. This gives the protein CSVLDSLNYGYTF. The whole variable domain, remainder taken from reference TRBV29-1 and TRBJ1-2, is SAVISQKPSRDICQRGTSLTIQCQVDSQVTMMFWYRQQPGQSLTLIATANQGSEATYESGFVIDKFPISRPNLTFSTLTVSNMSPEDSSIYLCSVLDSLNYGYTFGSGTRLTVV.

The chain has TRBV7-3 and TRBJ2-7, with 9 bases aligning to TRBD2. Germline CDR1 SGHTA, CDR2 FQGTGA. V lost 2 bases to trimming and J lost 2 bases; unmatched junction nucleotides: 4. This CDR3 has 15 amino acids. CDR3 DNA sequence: TGTGCCAGCAGCTTAGCGGCGGGAGGGACCTACGAGCAGTACTTC. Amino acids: CASSLAAGGTYEQYF.

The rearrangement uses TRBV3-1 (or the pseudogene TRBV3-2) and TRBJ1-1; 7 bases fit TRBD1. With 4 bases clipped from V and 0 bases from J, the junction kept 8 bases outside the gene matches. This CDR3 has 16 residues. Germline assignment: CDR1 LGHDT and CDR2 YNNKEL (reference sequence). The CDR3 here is CASSPQGESMNTEAFF. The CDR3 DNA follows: TGTGCCAGCAGCCCCCAGGGGGAAAGCATGAACACTGAAGCTTTCTTT.

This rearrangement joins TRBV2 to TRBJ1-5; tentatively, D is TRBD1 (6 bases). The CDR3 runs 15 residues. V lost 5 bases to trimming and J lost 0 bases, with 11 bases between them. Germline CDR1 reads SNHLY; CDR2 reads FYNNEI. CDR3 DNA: TGTGCCAGCAGTAAGGACAGTTATAGCAATCAGCCCCAGCATTTT. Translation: CASSKDSYSNQPQHF.

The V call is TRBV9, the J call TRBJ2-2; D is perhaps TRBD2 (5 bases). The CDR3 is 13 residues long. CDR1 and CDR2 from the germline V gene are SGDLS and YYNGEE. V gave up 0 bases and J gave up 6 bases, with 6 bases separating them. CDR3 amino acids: CASSVVGAGELFF. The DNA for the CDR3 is TGTGCCAGCAGCGTAGTCGGGGCCGGGGAGCTGTTTTTT. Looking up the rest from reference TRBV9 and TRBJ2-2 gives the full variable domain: DSGVTQTPKHLITATGQRVTLRCSPRSGDLSVYWYQQSLDQGLQFLIQYYNGEERAKGNILERFSAQQFPDLHSELNLSSLELGDSALYFCASSVVGAGELFFGEGSRLTVL.

CDR3 region: CASSLGDNNEQFF. CDR3 DNA sequence: TGCGCCAGCAGCTTGGGGGACAACAATGAGCAGTTCTTC. The chain carries TRBV5-1 and TRBJ2-1; D may be TRBD1 (6 bases). This CDR3 has 13 amino acids. The germline V gene has CDR1 SGHRS and CDR2 YFSETQ. V dropped 0 bases and J dropped 5 bases, with 6 bases sitting between them.

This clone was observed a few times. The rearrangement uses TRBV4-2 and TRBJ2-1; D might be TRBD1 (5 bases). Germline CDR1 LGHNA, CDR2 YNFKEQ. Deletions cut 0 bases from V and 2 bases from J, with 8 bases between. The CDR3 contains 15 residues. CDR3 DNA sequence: TGTGCCAGCAGCCAAGAGCAGGGCACCTACAATGAGCAGTTCTTC. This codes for CASSQEQGTYNEQFF.

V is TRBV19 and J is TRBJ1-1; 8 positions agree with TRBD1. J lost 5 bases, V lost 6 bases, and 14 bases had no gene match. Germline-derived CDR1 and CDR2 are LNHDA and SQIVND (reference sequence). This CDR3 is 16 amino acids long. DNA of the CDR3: TGTGCCAGTAGCACCAGGACAGGGAGGGGTGTAACTGAAGCTTTCTTT. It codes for CASSTRTGRGVTEAFF.

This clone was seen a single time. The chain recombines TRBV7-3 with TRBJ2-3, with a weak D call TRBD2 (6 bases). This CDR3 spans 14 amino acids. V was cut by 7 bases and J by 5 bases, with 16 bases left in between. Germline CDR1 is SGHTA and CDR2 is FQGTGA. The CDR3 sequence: CASNSGTAGDTQYF. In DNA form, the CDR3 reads TGTGCCAGCAATAGCGGAACGGCGGGAGATACGCAGTATTTT.

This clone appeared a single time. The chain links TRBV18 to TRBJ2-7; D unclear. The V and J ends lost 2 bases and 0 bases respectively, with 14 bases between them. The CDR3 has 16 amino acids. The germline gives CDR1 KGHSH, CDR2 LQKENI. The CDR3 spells CASSPTLLADSYEQYF. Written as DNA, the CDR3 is TGTGCCAGCTCACCAACCCTTCTGGCGGACTCCTACGAGCAGTACTTC.

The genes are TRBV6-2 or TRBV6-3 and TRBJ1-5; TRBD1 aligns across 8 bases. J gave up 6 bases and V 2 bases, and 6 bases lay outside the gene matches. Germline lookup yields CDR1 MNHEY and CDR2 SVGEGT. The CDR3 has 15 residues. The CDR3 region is CASSYGRGQGQPQHF. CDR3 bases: TGTGCCAGCAGTTACGGCAGGGGGCAGGGTCAGCCCCAGCATTTT.

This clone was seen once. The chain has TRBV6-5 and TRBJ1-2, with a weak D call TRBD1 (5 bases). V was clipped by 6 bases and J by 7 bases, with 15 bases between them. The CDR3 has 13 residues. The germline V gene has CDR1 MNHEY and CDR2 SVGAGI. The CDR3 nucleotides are TGTGCCAGCAGCCCGGTGGGGCCGGGTGGCTACACCTTC. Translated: CASSPVGPGGYTF.

The CDR3 DNA reads as TGTGCCAGCAGTCGACAGAGGAACTCCTACGAGCAGTACTTC. It codes for CASSRQRNSYEQYF. J is TRBJ2-7 and V is TRBV6-5, with D maybe TRBD1 (5 bases). Germline V gene sequence: CDR1 MNHEY, CDR2 SVGAGI. The CDR3 is 14 residues long. Deletions cut 5 bases from V and 0 bases from J, with 11 bases between.

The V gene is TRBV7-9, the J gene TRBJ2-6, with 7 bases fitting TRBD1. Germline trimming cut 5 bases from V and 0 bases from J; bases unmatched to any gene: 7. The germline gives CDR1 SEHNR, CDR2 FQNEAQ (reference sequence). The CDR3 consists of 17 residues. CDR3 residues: CASSQDRLLSGANVLTF. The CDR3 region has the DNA TGTGCCAGCAGCCAGGACAGGCTCCTCTCTGGGGCCAACGTCCTGACTTTC.

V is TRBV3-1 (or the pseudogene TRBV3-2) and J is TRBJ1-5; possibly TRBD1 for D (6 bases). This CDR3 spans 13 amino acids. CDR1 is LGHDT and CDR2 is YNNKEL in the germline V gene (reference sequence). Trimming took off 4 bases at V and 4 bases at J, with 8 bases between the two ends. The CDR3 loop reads CASSRDRNQPQHF. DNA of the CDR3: TGTGCCAGCAGCCGTGACAGGAATCAGCCCCAGCATTTT.

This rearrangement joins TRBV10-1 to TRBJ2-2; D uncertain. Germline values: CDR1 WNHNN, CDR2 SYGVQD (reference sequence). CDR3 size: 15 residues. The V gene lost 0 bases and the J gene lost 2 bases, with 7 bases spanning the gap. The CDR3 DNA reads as TGCGCCAGCAGTGAGTCGCAGATTAACACCGGGGAGCTGTTTTTT. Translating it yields CASSESQINTGELFF.

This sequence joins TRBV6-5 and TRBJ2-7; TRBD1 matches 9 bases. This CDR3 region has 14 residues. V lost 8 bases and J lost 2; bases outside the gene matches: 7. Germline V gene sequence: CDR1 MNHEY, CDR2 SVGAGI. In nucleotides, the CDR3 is TGTGCCAGCCGAGCGGGACAGGGAGCCTACGAGCAGTACTTC. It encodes CASRAGQGAYEQYF.

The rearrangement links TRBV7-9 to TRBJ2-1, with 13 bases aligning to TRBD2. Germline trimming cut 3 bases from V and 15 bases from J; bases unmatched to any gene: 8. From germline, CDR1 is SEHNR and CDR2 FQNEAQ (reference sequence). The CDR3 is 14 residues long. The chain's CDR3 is CASSFGLAGDVAFF. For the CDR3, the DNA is TGTGCCAGCAGCTTCGGACTAGCGGGAGATGTTGCGTTCTTC.

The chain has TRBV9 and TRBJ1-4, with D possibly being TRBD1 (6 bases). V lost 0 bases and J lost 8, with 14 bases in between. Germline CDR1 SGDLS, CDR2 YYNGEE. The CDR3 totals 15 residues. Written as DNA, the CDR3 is TGTGCCAGCAGCGTAGCTTACAGGGCTGGCGAAAAACTGTTTTTT. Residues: CASSVAYRAGEKLFF.

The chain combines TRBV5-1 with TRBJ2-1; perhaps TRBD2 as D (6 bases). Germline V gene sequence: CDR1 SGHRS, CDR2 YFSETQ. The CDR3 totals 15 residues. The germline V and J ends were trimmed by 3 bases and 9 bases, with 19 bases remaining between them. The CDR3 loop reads CASSSGGTFIAEQFF. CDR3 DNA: TGCGCCAGCAGCTCTGGGGGGACCTTTATCGCTGAGCAGTTCTTC.

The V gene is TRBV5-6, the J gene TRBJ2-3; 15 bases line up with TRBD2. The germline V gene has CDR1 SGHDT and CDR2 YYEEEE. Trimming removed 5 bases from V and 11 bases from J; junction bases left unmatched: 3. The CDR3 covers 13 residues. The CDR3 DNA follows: TGTGCCAGCAGGCGGACTAGCGGGGGGGTGCAGTATTTT. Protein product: CASRRTSGGVQYF.

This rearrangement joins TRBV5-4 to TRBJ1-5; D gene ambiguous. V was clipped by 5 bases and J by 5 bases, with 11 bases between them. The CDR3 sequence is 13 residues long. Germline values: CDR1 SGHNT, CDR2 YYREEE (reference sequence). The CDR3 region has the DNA TGTGCCAGCAGTTACGACCGGGATCAGCCCCAGCATTTT. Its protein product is CASSYDRDQPQHF.

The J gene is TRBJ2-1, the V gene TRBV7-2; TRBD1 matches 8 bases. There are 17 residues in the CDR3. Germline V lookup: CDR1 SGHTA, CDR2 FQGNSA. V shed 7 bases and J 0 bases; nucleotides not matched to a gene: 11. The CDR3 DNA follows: TGTGCCAGCACCTCGAGACAGGGGACGAGCTCCTACAATGAGCAGTTCTTC. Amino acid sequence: CASTSRQGTSSYNEQFF.

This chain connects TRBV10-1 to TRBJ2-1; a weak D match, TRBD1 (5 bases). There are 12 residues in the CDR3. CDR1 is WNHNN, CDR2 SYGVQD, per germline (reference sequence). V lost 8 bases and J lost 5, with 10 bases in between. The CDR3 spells CASSGYHNEQFF. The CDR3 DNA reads TGCGCCAGCTCAGGGTACCACAATGAGCAGTTCTTC.